What follows is one T cell receptor (beta chain) and its context. The sample originates from a study of blood T cell repertoires in COVID-19. At the level of the study: Spain, Italy and the United States supplied samples that represented acute and convalescent COVID-19. Sources were T cells, B-cell-depleted T cells, or PBMCs; the material itself was cDNA or gDNA.

Clones were sequenced by immunoSEQ multiplex PCR, and TCRdb holds only the in-frame ones, with some missing. The sample includes 310,000 or so clones, about nine tenths of them seen just once. Trimming removed 4 bases from V and 3 bases from J; junction bases left unmatched: 10. The germline CDR1 and CDR2 sequences are SGHKS and YYEKEE (reference sequence). CDR3 length: 17 residues. The sequence came from a man in his fifties or sixties with active or convalescent COVID-19. The sequenced sample was peripheral blood. The rearrangement uses TRBV5-5 and TRBJ2-7; 13 nucleotides line up with TRBD2. CDR3 coding DNA: TGTGCCAGCAGCACCACATACGGGACTAGCGGGGTCTACGAGCAGTACTTC. Protein sequence: CASSTTYGTSGVYEQYF. The variable domain in full, completed from reference TRBV5-5 and TRBJ2-7, reads DAGVTQSPTHLIKTRGQQVTLRCSPISGHKSVSWYQQVLGQGPQFIFQYYEKEERGRGNFPDRFSARQFPNYSSELNVNALLLGDSALYLCASSTTYGTSGVYEQYFGPGTRLTVT.